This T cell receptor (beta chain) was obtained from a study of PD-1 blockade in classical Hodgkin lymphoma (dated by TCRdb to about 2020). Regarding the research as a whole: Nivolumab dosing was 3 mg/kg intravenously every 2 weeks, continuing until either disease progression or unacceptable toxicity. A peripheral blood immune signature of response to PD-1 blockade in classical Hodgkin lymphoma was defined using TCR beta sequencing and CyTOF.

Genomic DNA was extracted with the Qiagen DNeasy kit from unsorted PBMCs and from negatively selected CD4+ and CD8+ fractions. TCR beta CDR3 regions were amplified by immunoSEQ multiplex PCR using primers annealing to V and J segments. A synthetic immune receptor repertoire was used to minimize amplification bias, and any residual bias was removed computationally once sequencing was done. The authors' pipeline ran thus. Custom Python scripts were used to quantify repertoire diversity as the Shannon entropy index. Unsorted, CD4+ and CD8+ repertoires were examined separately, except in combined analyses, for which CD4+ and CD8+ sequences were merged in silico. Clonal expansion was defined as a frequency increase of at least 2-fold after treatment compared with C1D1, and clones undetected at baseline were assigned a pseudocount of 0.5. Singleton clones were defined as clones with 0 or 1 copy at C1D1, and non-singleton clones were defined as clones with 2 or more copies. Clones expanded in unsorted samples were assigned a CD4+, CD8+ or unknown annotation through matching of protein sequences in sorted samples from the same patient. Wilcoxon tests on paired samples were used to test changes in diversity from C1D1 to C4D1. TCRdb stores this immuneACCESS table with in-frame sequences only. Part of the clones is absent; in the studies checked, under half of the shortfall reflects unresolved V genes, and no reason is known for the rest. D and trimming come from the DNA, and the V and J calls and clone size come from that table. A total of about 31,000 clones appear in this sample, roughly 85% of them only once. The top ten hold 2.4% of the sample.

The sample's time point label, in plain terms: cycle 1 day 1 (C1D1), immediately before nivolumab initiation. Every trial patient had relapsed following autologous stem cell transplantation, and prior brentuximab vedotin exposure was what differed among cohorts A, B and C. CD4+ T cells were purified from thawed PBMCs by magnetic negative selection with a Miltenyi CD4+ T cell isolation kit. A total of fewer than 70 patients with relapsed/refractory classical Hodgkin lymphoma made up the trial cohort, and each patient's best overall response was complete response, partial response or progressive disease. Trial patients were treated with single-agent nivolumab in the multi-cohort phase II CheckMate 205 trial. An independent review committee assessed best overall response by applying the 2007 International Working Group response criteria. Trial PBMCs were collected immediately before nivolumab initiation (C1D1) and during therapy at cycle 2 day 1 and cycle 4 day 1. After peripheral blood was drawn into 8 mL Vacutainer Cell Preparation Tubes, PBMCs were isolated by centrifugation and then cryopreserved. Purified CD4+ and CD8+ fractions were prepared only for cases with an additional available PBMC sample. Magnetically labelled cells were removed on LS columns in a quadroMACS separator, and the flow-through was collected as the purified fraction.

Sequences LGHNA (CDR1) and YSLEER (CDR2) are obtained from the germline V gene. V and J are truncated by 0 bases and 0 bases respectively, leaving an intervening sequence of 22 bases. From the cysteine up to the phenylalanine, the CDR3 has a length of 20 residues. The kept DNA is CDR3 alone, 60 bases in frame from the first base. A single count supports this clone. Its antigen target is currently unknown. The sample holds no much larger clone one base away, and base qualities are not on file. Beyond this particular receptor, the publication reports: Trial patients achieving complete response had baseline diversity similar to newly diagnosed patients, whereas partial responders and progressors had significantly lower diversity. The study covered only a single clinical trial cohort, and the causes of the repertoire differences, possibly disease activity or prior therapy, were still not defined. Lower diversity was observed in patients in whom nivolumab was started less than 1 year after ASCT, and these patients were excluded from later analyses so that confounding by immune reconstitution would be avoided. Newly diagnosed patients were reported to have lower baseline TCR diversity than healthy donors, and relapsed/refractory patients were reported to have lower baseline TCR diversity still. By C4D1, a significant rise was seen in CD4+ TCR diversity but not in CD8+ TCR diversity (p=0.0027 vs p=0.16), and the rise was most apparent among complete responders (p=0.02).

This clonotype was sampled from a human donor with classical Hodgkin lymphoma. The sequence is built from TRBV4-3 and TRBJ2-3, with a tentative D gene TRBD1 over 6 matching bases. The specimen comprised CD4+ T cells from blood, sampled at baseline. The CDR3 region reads CASSQDWNRDIWSSTDTQYF. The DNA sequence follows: TGCGCCAGCAGCCAAGATTGGAACCGGGACATATGGTCGAGCACAGATACGCAGTATTTT.